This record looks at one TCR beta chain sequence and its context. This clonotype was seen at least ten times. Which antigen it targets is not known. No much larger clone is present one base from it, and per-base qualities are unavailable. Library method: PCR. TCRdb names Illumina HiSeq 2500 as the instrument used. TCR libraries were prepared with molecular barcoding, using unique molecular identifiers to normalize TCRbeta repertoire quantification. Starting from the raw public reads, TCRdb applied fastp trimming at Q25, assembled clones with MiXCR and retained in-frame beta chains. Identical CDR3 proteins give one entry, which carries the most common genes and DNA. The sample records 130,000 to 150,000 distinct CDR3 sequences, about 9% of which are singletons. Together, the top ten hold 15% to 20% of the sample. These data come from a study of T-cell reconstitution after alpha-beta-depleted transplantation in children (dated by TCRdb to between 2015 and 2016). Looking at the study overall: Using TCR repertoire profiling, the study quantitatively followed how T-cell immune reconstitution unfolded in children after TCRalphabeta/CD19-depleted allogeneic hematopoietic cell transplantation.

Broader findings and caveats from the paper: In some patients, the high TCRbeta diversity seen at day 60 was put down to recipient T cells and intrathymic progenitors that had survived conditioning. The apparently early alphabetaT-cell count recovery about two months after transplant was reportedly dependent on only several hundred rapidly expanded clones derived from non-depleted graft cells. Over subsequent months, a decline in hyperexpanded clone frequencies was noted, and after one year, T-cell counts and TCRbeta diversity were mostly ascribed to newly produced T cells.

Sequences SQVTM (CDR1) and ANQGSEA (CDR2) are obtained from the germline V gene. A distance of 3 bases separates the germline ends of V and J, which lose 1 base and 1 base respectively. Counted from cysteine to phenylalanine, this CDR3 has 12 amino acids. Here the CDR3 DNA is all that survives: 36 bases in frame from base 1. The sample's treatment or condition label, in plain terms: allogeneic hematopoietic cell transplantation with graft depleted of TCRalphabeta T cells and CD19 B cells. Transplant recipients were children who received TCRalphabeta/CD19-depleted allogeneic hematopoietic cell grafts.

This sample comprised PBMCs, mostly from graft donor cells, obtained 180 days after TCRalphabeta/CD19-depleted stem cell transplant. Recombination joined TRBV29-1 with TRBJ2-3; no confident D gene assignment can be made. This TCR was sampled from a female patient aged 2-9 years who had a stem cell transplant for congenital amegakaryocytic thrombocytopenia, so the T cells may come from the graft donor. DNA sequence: TGCAGCGTTGAAGTACGCACAGATACGCAGTATTTT. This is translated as CSVEVRTDTQYF.